This record covers a single T cell receptor beta chain. Its antigen is as yet unknown. These data are taken from a study of T cell clonotyping in hematopoietic cell transplantation. The method was immunoSEQ multiplex PCR; TCRdb's version includes in-frame clones alone and lacks a portion of them. Among some 16,000 clones, 93% were seen once, and the ten largest hold under 2%. Described time point: recipient sample about 28 days before transplant, after cytoreduction. Samples: about 28 days before transplant, then days 30, 100 and 180 after. Regarding the study as a whole: Recipient TCR diversity dropped after transplant; expanded clonotypes rose from day 30 to 180.

The CDR3 runs 13 residues. V dropped 2 bases and J dropped 7; count of bases not matched to a gene: 3. In germline, CDR1 is GTSNPN, CDR2 SVGIG (reference sequence). This clonotype originated in a man younger than 30 with biphenotypic leukemia. Some clones in this sample may be carry-over from other donors' samples. Sequences were derived from peripheral blood mononuclear cells, sampled before stem cell transplant. The chain links TRBV30 to TRBJ1-2; 11 nucleotides line up with TRBD1. The CDR3 DNA is TGTGCCTGGAGTTTCGGACAGGGGGCTGGCTACACCTTC. It encodes CAWSFGQGAGYTF.